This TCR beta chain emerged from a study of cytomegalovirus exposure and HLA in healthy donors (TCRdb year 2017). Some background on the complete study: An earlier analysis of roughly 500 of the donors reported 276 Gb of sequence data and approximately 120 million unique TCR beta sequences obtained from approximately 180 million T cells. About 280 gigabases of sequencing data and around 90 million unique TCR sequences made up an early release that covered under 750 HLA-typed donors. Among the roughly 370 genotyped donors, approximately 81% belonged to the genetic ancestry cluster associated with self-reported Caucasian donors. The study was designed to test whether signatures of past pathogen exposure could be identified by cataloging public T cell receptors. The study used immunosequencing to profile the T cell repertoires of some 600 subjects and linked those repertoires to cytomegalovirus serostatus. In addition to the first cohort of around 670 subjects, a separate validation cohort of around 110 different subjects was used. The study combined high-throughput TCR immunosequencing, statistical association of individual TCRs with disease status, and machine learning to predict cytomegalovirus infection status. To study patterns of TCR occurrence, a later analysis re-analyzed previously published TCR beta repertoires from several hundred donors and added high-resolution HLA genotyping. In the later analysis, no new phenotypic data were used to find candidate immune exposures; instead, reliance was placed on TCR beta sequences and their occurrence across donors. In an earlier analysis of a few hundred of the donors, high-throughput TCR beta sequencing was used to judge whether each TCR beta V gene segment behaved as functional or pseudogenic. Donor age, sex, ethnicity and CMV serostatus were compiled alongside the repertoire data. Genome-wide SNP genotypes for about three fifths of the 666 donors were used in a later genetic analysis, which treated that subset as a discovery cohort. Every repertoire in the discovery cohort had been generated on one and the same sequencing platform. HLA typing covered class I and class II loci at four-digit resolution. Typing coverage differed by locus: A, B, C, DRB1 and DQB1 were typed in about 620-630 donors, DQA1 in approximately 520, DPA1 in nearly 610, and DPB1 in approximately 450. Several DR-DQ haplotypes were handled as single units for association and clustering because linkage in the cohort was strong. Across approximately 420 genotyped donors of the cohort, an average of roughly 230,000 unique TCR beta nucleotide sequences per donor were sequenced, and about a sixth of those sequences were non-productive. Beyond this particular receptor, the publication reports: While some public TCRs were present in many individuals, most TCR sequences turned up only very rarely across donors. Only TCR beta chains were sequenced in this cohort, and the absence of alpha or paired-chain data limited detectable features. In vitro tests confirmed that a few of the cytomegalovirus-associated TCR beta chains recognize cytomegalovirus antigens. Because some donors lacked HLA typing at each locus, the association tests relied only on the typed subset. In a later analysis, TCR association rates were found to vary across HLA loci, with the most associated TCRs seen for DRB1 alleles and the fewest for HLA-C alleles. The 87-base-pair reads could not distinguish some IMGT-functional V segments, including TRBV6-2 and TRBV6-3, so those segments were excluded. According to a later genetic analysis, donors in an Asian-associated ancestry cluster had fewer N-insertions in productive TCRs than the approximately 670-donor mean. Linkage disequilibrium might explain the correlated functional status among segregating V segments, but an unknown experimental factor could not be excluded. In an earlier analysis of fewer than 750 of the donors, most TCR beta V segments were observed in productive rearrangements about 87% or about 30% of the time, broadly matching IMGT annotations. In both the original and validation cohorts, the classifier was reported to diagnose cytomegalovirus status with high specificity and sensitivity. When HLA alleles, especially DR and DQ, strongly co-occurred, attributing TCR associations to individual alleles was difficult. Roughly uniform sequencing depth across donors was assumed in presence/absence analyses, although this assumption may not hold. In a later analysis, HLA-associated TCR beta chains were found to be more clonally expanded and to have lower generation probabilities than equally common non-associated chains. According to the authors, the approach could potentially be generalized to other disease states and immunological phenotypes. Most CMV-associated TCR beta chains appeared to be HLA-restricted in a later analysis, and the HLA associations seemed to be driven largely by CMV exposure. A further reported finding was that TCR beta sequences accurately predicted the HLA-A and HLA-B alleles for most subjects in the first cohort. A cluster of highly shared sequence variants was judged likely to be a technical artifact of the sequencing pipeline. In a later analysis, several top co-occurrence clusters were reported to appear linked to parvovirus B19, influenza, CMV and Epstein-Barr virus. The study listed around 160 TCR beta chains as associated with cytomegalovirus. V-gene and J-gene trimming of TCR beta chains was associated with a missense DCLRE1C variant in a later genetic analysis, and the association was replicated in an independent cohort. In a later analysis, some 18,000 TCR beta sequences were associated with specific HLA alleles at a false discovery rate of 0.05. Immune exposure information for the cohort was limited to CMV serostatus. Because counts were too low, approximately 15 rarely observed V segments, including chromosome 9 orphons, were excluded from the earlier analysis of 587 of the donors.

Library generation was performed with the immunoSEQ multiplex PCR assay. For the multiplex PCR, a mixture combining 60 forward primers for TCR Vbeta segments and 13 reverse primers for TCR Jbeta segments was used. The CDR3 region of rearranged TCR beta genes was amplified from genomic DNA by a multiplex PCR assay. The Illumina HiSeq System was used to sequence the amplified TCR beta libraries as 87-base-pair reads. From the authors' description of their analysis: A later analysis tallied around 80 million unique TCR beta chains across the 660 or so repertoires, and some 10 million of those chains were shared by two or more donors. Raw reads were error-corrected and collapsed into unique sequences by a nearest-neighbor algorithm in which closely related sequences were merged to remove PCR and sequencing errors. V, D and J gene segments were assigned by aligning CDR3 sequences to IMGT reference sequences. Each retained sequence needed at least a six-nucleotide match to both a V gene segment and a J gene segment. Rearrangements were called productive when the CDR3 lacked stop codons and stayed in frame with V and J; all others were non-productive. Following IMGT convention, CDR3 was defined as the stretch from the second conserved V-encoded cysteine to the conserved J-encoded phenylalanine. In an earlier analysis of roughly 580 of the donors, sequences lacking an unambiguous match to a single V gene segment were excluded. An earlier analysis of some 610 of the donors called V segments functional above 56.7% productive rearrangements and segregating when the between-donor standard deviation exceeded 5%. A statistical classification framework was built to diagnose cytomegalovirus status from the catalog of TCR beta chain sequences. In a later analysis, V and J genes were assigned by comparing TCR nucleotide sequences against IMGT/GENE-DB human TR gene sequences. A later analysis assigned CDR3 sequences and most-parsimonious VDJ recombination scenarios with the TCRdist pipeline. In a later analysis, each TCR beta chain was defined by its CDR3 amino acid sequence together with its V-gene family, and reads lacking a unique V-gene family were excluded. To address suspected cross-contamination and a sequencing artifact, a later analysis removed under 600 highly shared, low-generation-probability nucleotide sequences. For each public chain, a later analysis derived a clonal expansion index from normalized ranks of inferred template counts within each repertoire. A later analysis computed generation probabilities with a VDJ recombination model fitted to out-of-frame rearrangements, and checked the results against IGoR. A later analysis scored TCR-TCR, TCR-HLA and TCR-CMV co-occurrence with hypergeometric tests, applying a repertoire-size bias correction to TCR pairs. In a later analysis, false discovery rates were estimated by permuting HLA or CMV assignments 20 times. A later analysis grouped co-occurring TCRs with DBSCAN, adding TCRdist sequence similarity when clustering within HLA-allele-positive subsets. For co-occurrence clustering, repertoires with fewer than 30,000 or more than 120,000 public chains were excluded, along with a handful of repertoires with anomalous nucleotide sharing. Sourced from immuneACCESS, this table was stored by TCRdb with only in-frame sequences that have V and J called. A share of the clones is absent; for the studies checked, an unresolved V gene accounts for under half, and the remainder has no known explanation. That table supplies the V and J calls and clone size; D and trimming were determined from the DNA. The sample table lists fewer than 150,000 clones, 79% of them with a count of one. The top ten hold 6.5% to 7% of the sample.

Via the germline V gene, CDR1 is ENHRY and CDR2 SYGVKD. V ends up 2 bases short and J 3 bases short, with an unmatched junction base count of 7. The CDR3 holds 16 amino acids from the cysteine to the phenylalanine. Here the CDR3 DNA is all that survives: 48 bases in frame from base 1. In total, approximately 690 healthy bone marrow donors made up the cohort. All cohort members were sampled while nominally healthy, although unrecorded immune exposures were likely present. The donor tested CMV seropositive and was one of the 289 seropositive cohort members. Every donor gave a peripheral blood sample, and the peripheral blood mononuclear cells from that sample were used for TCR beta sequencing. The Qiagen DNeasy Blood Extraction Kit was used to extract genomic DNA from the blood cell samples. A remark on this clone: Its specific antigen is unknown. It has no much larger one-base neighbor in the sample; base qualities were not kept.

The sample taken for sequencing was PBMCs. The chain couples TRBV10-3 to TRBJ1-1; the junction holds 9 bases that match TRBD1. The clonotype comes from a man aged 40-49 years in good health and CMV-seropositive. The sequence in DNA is TGTGCCATCAGTGAGCCTGACAGGGGGAAATACACTGAAGCTTTCTTT. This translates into CAISEPDRGKYTEAFF.